A selection of T cell receptor beta chains follows, all from one sample in a study. Each CDR3 protein gets one entry after TCRdb re-called the 5' RACE reads with MiXCR. This table has under 65,000 distinct CDR3 sequences, 25% to 35% appearing once. Sequencing was carried out using tumor-infiltrating memory CD4+ T cells sorted from the breast tumor. These receptors all come from a female donor with breast cancer. CDR3s include the opening cysteine and the closing phenylalanine or tryptophan. A D gene is named only where the DNA matches it firmly. Expanded clones are given a class, and other clones once, few, many or no size at all.

v_call: TRBV6-5; clone_size: -; d_call: TRBD1; j_call: TRBJ1-1; cdr3_aa: CASSYSDRAGEAFF; cdr3_nt: TGTGCCAGCAGTTACTCGGACAGGGCAGGGGAAGCTTTCTTT
v_call: TRBV5-1; clone_size: -; d_call: -; j_call: TRBJ1-1; cdr3_aa: CASSLAPSNTEAFF; cdr3_nt: TGCGCCAGCAGCTTGGCCCCCTCGAACACTGAAGCTTTCTTT
v_call: TRBV2; clone_size: -; d_call: -; j_call: TRBJ2-3; cdr3_aa: CASTKIVLVPDMQYF; cdr3_nt: TGTGCCAGCACCAAAATAGTGCTAGTCCCAGATATGCAGTATTTT
v_call: TRBV7-2; clone_size: -; d_call: TRBD1; j_call: TRBJ1-1; cdr3_aa: CASSLVQGAGTEAFF; cdr3_nt: TGTGCCAGCAGCTTAGTTCAGGGGGCAGGCACTGAAGCTTTCTTT
v_call: TRBV5-1; clone_size: -; d_call: TRBD1; j_call: TRBJ2-5; cdr3_aa: CASSSGQGQETQYF; cdr3_nt: TGCGCCAGCAGCTCGGGACAGGGGCAAGAGACCCAGTACTTC
v_call: TRBV5-1; clone_size: few; d_call: -; j_call: TRBJ1-1; cdr3_aa: CASSAGDLGAEAFF; cdr3_nt: TGCGCCAGCAGCGCCGGTGACCTCGGGGCCGAAGCTTTCTTT
v_call: TRBV7-3; clone_size: -; d_call: -; j_call: TRBJ1-2; cdr3_aa: CASSPAGQGTGYTF; cdr3_nt: TGTGCCAGCAGTCCGGCGGGTCAGGGGACGGGCTACACCTTC
v_call: TRBV5-1; clone_size: -; d_call: TRBD2; j_call: TRBJ2-5; cdr3_aa: CASSPLGLAGAEETQYF; cdr3_nt: TGCGCCAGCAGCCCACTCGGACTAGCGGGGGCTGAGGAGACCCAGTACTTC
v_call: TRBV5-1; clone_size: few; d_call: -; j_call: TRBJ2-3; cdr3_aa: CASSLERPRDTQYF; cdr3_nt: TGCGCCAGCAGCTTGGAGAGGCCGAGAGATACGCAGTATTTT
v_call: TRBV28; clone_size: medium-sized; d_call: -; j_call: TRBJ2-5; cdr3_aa: CASSRNNEETQYF; cdr3_nt: TGTGCCAGCAGTCGAAACAATGAAGAGACCCAGTACTTC
v_call: TRBV10-3; clone_size: few; d_call: -; j_call: TRBJ2-7; cdr3_aa: CATGTHQAYEQYF; cdr3_nt: TGTGCCACCGGGACACACCAAGCCTACGAGCAGTACTTC
v_call: TRBV11-3; clone_size: -; d_call: -; j_call: TRBJ1-6; cdr3_aa: CASSYTRRGDPRKPLNSPLHF; cdr3_nt: TGTGCCAGCAGCTACACGCGGAGAGGGGACCCTAGAAAACCGCTTAATTCACCCCTCCACTTT
v_call: TRBV20-1; clone_size: few; d_call: -; j_call: TRBJ1-5; cdr3_aa: CSVKDSNQPQHF; cdr3_nt: TGCAGTGTGAAAGATAGCAATCAGCCCCAGCATTTT
v_call: TRBV9; clone_size: -; d_call: -; j_call: TRBJ2-2; cdr3_aa: CASSTRRTGSGELFF; cdr3_nt: TGTGCCAGCAGCACCCGACGCACAGGGTCCGGGGAGCTGTTTTTT
v_call: TRBV28; clone_size: few; d_call: -; j_call: TRBJ1-4; cdr3_aa: CASAARHEKLFF; cdr3_nt: TGTGCCAGCGCAGCGAGACATGAAAAACTGTTTTTT
v_call: TRBV5-1; clone_size: -; d_call: TRBD1; j_call: TRBJ2-7; cdr3_aa: CASSFGQGAAEQYF; cdr3_nt: TGCGCCAGCAGCTTCGGTCAGGGGGCAGCGGAGCAGTACTTC
v_call: TRBV6-1; clone_size: few; d_call: -; j_call: TRBJ1-5; cdr3_aa: CASSDSQGWGNQPQHF; cdr3_nt: TGTGCCAGCAGTGATTCCCAGGGTTGGGGCAATCAGCCCCAGCATTTT
v_call: TRBV7-2; clone_size: -; d_call: TRBD1; j_call: TRBJ1-1; cdr3_aa: CASSRGQGTNTEAFF; cdr3_nt: TGTGCCAGCAGCCGGGGACAGGGGACGAACACTGAAGCTTTCTTT
v_call: TRBV20-1; clone_size: many; d_call: -; j_call: TRBJ2-1; cdr3_aa: CSAVGSNEQFF; cdr3_nt: TGCAGTGCCGTCGGTAGTAATGAGCAGTTCTTC
v_call: TRBV20-1; clone_size: -; d_call: -; j_call: TRBJ2-2; cdr3_aa: CSARRQGTGELFF; cdr3_nt: TGCAGTGCCAGACGCCAGGGCACCGGGGAGCTGTTTTTT
v_call: TRBV9; clone_size: few; d_call: -; j_call: TRBJ1-6; cdr3_aa: CASSEGRYNSPLHF; cdr3_nt: TGTGCCAGCAGCGAGGGACGTTATAATTCACCCCTCCACTTT
v_call: TRBV12-3/TRBV12-4; clone_size: -; d_call: -; j_call: TRBJ1-1; cdr3_aa: CASSTGLTEAFF; cdr3_nt: TGTGCCAGCAGTACCGGCCTCACTGAAGCTTTCTTT
v_call: TRBV20-1; clone_size: -; d_call: TRBD1; j_call: TRBJ2-7; cdr3_aa: CSARQGGRSYEQYF; cdr3_nt: TGCAGTGCGAGACAGGGGGGAAGATCCTACGAGCAGTACTTC
v_call: TRBV5-6; clone_size: many; d_call: TRBD1; j_call: TRBJ1-2; cdr3_aa: CASSSRTGSYGYTF; cdr3_nt: TGTGCCAGCAGCTCCCGGACAGGGAGCTATGGCTACACCTTC
v_call: TRBV6-5; clone_size: medium-sized; d_call: -; j_call: TRBJ2-3; cdr3_aa: CASRKGDTQYF; cdr3_nt: TGTGCCAGCAGGAAGGGAGATACGCAGTATTTT
v_call: TRBV5-1; clone_size: -; d_call: -; j_call: TRBJ2-7; cdr3_aa: CASSLAGRAVEQYF; cdr3_nt: TGCGCCAGCAGCTTGGCCGGCAGGGCGGTCGAGCAGTACTTC
v_call: TRBV25-1; clone_size: few; d_call: -; j_call: TRBJ1-5; cdr3_aa: CASSDGVGPQHF; cdr3_nt: TGTGCCAGCAGTGATGGGGTAGGGCCCCAGCATTTT
v_call: TRBV3-1; clone_size: -; d_call: -; j_call: TRBJ1-1; cdr3_aa: CASSQGRGGGGAFF; cdr3_nt: TGTGCCAGCAGCCAAGGTAGGGGCGGTGGTGGAGCTTTCTTT
v_call: TRBV7-6; clone_size: -; d_call: TRBD2; j_call: TRBJ2-1; cdr3_aa: CASTIRLAGDHEQFF; cdr3_nt: TGTGCCAGCACCATAAGGCTAGCGGGAGATCATGAGCAGTTCTTC
v_call: TRBV5-1; clone_size: -; d_call: TRBD2; j_call: TRBJ2-3; cdr3_aa: CASSSQAGASTDTQYF; cdr3_nt: TGCGCCAGCAGCTCACAAGCGGGGGCTAGCACAGATACGCAGTATTTT
v_call: TRBV7-2; clone_size: few; d_call: -; j_call: TRBJ2-1; cdr3_aa: CASSLVLPNEQFF; cdr3_nt: TGTGCCAGCAGCTTAGTGCTACCCAATGAGCAGTTCTTC
v_call: TRBV5-1; clone_size: -; d_call: -; j_call: TRBJ2-3; cdr3_aa: CASSLSREDTQYF; cdr3_nt: TGCGCCAGCAGCCTAAGCAGGGAGGATACGCAGTATTTT
v_call: TRBV20-1; clone_size: few; d_call: TRBD1; j_call: TRBJ1-4; cdr3_aa: CSADPGTAYNEKLFF; cdr3_nt: TGCAGTGCCGACCCCGGGACAGCCTACAATGAAAAACTGTTTTTT
v_call: TRBV28; clone_size: -; d_call: TRBD1; j_call: TRBJ1-1; cdr3_aa: CASSPRGFSHRGTEAFF; cdr3_nt: TGTGCCAGCAGCCCACGAGGGTTCTCTCACAGGGGCACTGAAGCTTTCTTT
v_call: TRBV5-1; clone_size: many; d_call: -; j_call: TRBJ2-7; cdr3_aa: CASSLGVEEQYF; cdr3_nt: TGCGCCAGCAGCTTGGGGGTCGAGGAGCAGTACTTC
v_call: TRBV4-1; clone_size: -; d_call: -; j_call: TRBJ1-2; cdr3_aa: CASSPQTGNGGYTF; cdr3_nt: TGCGCCAGCAGCCCCCAAACGGGGAACGGTGGCTACACCTTC
v_call: TRBV7-2; clone_size: -; d_call: -; j_call: TRBJ1-5; cdr3_aa: CASSLSTGENQPQHF; cdr3_nt: TGTGCCAGCAGCTTATCAACGGGGGAGAATCAGCCCCAGCATTTT
v_call: TRBV11-2; clone_size: -; d_call: -; j_call: TRBJ1-1; cdr3_aa: CASSFAGALTEAFF; cdr3_nt: TGTGCCAGCAGCTTCGCGGGGGCCCTTACTGAAGCTTTCTTT
v_call: TRBV20-1; clone_size: many; d_call: -; j_call: TRBJ2-1; cdr3_aa: CSAPRIPNEQFF; cdr3_nt: TGCAGTGCCCCGCGGATTCCCAATGAGCAGTTCTTC
v_call: TRBV9; clone_size: few; d_call: -; j_call: TRBJ1-6; cdr3_aa: CASSGGATINSPLHF; cdr3_nt: TGTGCCAGCAGCGGAGGGGCGACGATCAATTCACCCCTCCACTTT